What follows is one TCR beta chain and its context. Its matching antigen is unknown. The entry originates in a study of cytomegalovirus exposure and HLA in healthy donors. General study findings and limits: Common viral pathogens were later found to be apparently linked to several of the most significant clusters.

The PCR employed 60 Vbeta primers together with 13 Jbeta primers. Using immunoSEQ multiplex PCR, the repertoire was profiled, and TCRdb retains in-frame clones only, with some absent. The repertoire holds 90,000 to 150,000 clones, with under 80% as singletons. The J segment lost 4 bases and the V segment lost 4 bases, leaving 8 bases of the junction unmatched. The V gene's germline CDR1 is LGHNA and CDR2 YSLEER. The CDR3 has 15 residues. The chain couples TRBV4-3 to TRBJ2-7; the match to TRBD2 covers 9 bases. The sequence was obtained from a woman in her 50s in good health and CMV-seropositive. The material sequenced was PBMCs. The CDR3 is CASSPRLAGTYEQYF. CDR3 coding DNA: TGCGCCAGCAGCCCACGTCTAGCGGGGACGTACGAGCAGTACTTC.